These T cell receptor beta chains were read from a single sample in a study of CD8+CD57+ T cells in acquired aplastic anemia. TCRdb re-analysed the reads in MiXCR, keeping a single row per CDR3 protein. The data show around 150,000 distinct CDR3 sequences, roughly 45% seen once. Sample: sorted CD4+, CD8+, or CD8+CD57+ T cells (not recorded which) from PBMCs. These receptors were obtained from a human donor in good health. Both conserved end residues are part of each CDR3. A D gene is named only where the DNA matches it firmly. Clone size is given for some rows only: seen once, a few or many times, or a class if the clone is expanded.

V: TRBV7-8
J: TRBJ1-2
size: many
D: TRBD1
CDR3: CASSPGDSRRGYTF
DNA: TGTGCCAGCAGCCCCGGGGACAGCCGGCGGGGCTACACCTTC

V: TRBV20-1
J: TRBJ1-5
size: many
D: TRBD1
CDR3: CSARSGGISNQPQHF
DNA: TGCAGTGCTCGCTCAGGGGGCATAAGCAATCAGCCCCAGCATTTT

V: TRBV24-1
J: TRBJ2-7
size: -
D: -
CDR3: CATSDGVPNYEQYF
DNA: TGTGCCACCAGTGACGGGGTCCCAAACTACGAGCAGTACTTC

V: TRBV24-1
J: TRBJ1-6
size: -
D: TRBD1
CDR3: CATSAGDRNNNSPLHF
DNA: TGTGCCACCAGTGCTGGGGACAGGAACAACAATTCACCCCTCCACTTT

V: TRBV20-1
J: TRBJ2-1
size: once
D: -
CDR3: CSASRGGQSYNEQFF
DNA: TGCAGTGCCAGCAGGGGCGGGCAGTCCTACAATGAGCAGTTCTTC

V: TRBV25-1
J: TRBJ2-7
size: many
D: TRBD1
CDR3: CASSPSYRDSPYVQYF
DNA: TGTGCCAGCAGTCCTTCTTACCGGGACAGTCCCTACGTGCAGTACTTC

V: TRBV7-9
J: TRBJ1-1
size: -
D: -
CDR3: CASSFDDTEAFF
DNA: TGTGCCAGCAGCTTCGACGACACTGAAGCTTTCTTT

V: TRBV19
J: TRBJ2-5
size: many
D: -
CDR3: CASTSGSRRTQYF
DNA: TGTGCCAGTACAAGTGGTAGCCGGCGGACCCAGTACTTC

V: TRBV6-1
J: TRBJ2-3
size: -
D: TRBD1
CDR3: CASSGTGDFTDTQYF
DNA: TGTGCCAGCAGCGGGACAGGGGATTTTACAGATACGCAGTATTTT

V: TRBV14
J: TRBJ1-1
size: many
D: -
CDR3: CASSQVRGGNTEAFF
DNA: TGTGCCAGCAGCCAAGTCCGAGGGGGGAACACTGAAGCTTTCTTT

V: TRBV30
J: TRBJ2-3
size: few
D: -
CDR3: CAWSHQGGGDTQYF
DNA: TGTGCCTGGTCCCACCAGGGTGGGGGAGATACGCAGTATTTT

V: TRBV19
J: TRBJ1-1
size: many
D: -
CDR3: CASSIGSLNTEAFF
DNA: TGTGCCAGTAGTATCGGTTCTCTGAACACTGAAGCTTTCTTT

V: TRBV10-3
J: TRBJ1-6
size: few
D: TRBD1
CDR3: CAIGAARDSGLPLHF
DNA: TGTGCCATCGGAGCAGCGCGGGACAGCGGACTTCCCCTCCACTTT

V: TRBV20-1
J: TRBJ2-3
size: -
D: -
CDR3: CSVLEDLTDTQYF
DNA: TGCAGTGTCTTGGAAGACCTCACAGATACGCAGTATTTT

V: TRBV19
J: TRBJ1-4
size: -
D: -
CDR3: CATKRVGNEKLFF
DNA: TGTGCCACCAAGAGGGTCGGTAATGAAAAACTGTTTTTT

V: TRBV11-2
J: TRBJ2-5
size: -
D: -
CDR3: CASSLDRGSSSETQYF
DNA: TGTGCCAGCAGCTTAGACCGGGGCAGTTCGAGCGAGACCCAGTACTTC

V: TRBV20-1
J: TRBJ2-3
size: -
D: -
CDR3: CSAMRETDTQYF
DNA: TGCAGTGCAATGAGGGAGACAGATACGCAGTATTTT

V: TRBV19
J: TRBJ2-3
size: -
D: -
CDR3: CASSIPGTDTQYF
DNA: TGTGCCAGTAGTATTCCAGGGACAGATACGCAGTATTTT

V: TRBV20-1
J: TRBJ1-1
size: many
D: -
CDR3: CSASYPIETEAFF
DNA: TGCAGTGCCAGCTATCCAATCGAGACTGAAGCTTTCTTT

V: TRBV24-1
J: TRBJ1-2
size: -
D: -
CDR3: CAIGQNGGYTF
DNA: TGTGCCATCGGGCAGAATGGCGGCTACACCTTC

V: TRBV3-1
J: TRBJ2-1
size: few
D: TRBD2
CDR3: CASSQRTSGGNNEQFF
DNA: TGTGCCAGCAGCCAGCGGACTAGCGGGGGTAACAATGAGCAGTTCTTC

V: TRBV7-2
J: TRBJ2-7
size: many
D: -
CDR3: CASSPPPVGGQQYF
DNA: TGTGCCAGCAGCCCCCCGCCTGTTGGCGGCCAGCAGTACTTC

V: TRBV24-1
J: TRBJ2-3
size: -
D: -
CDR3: CATSDPYRADTQYF
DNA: TGTGCCACCAGTGATCCTTACAGGGCAGATACGCAGTATTTT

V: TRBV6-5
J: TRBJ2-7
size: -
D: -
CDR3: CASSYRVEVQQYF
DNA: TGTGCCAGCAGTTATAGGGTGGAGGTCCAGCAGTACTTC

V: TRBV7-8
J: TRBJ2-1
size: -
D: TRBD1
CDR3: CASSLGQMKFF
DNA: TGTGCCAGCAGCTTGGGACAGATGAAGTTCTTC

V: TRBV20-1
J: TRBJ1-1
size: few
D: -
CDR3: CTATRGTEAFF
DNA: TGCACCGCTACCAGGGGCACTGAAGCTTTCTTT

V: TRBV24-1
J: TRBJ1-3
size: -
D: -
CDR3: CATSDGTRSGNTIYF
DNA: TGTGCCACCAGTGACGGCACTCGCTCTGGAAACACCATATATTTT

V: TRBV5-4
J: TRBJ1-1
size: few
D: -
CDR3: CASSPSPAANTEAFF
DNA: TGTGCCAGCAGCCCAAGCCCCGCAGCGAACACTGAAGCTTTCTTT

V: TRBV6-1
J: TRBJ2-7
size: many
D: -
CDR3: CASSDRGSYGYEQYF
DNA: TGTGCCAGCAGTGATCGTGGGAGTTACGGTTACGAGCAGTACTTC

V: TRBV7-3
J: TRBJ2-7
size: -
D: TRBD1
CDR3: CASSLARDSSEQYF
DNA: TGTGCCAGCAGCTTAGCACGGGACAGTTCCGAGCAGTACTTC

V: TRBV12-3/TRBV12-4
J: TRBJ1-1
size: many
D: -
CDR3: CASSLVRFLAFF
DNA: TGTGCCAGCAGTTTAGTAAGGTTCTTGGCTTTCTTT